This T cell receptor (beta chain) was captured in a study of vaccination and CD4 T cells after COVID-19. Overall study: The convalescent population consisted of six males and four females, two of whom were of Hispanic ethnicity.

Study-level findings and limits: The authors identified 304 of 307 vaccine-specific clones in convalescent patients as spike mono-reactive.

Sequencing of cultured CD4+ T cell DNA used the Oncomine TCR Beta short-read assay. TCRdb itself ran the PCR reads through MiXCR, one entry per CDR3 protein. This table holds some 13,000 distinct CDR3 sequences, approximately 50% found once. Treatment noted: roughly 10-day PBMC culture with coronavirus spike peptide pools or control peptides (ViraFEST assay). With peptide pools, ViraFEST first expanded antigen-specific T cells and afterwards sequenced their TCRs. This clonotype was counted between two and nine times. Its antigen remains unknown. The V and J ends lost 3 bases and 7 bases respectively, with 6 bases between them. CDR1 is SGHAT and CDR2 is FQNNGV in the germline V gene. CDR3 length: 11 residues.

Sequenced material: CD4+ T cells from blood, cultured in vitro. This clonotype originated in a human donor who had recovered from COVID-19. The chain links TRBV11-2 to TRBJ1-2; TRBD1 might be the D (6 bases). CDR3: CASSFRGGYTF. The CDR3, as DNA: TGTGCCAGCAGCTTCAGGGGTGGCTACACCTTC.